These 10 T cell receptor beta chains share one sample of origin, sequenced in a study of beta chain features in type 1 diabetes. The authors reverse transcribed all of the isolated RNA, so sequencing captured expressed TCRB transcripts. The protocol was immunoSEQ multiplex PCR, while the TCRdb copy is restricted to in-frame clones and leaves out a portion. Seen here are around 500,000 clones, 30% observed once, and the top ten hold 0.05% to 0.07%. The source material was naive CD4+ T cells from blood. These receptors came from a man younger than 35 in good health.

V and J are TRBV11-2 and TRBJ2-3, with D perhaps matching TRBD2 (5 bases). V was pared by 5 bases and J by 3 bases, with 18 bases between. The CDR3 totals 16 residues. Germline lookup yields CDR1 SGHAT and CDR2 FQNNGV. As DNA, the CDR3 is TGTGCCAGCAGCCCCCCGAGCGGAAGGGAGACAGATACGCAGTATTTT. This gives the protein CASSPPSGRETDTQYF.

CDR3 DNA sequence: TGTGCCTGGAGTGAGGGACTAGGAGGCGATGAGCAGTTCTTC. Its protein product is CAWSEGLGGDEQFF. V and J are TRBV30 and TRBJ2-1, with TRBD2 matching over 8 bases. With 1 base clipped from V and 8 bases from J, the junction kept 7 bases outside the gene matches. The CDR3 consists of 14 residues. The germline V gene has CDR1 GTSNPN and CDR2 SVGIG (reference sequence).

Of note for this clone: Additional DNA sequences in this sample encode the identical CDR3. The gene calls are TRBV10-3 and TRBJ1-2; D is unresolved. Germline V gene lookup returns CDR1 ENHRY and CDR2 SYGVKD. The CDR3 totals 12 residues. The germline V and J ends were trimmed by 0 bases and 4 bases, with 3 bases remaining between them. CDR3 sequence: CAISESSYGYTF. CDR3 sequence (DNA): TGTGCCATCAGTGAGTCCAGCTATGGCTACACCTTC.

V gene TRBV4-3 combines with J gene TRBJ2-7; 7 positions match TRBD2. The CDR3 runs to 15 residues. V lost 2 bases, J lost 0 bases, and 4 bases stayed unmatched. CDR1 is LGHNA and CDR2 is YSLEER in the germline V gene. The CDR3 protein is CASSQLASGSYEQYF. The DNA of the CDR3 is TGCGCCAGCAGCCAATTGGCTAGCGGCTCCTACGAGCAGTACTTC.

This chain connects TRBV29-1 to TRBJ2-1, with 10 bases fitting TRBD2. The CDR3 has 14 amino acids. J was trimmed by 9 bases and V by 8 bases; bases with no gene match: 13. Germline CDR1 is SQVTM and CDR2 is ANQGSEA. CDR3 sequence (DNA): TGCAGCTCTGTCCGGGCTAGCGGGAGTCCTGAGCAGTTCTTC. This gives the protein CSSVRASGSPEQFF.

In its sample, this clone was seen a few times. The chain is built from TRBV10-3 and TRBJ2-1; D possibly corresponds to TRBD2 (5 bases). Germline V lookup: CDR1 ENHRY, CDR2 SYGVKD. CDR3 length equals 13 residues. V was pared by 2 bases and J by 8 bases, with 10 bases between. The CDR3 protein is CAISETEAYEQFF. The CDR3 DNA is TGTGCCATCAGTGAGACGGAGGCCTATGAGCAGTTCTTC.

A word on this clone: At the DNA level, this CDR3 is encoded by other sequences in the same sample as well. The chain employs TRBV7-9 and TRBJ1-1; D is ambiguous. Germline V gives CDR1 SEHNR, CDR2 FQNEAQ (reference sequence). V lost 5 bases to trimming and J lost 5 bases, with 12 bases between them. This CDR3 region has 13 residues. The CDR3 coding sequence is TGTGCCAGCAGCCTCGTTGAGGGTACTGAAGCTTTCTTT. It is translated as CASSLVEGTEAFF.

This sequence joins TRBV6-6 and TRBJ2-5, with D unclear. V gave up 2 bases and J gave up 1 base, with 8 bases separating them. The germline V gene has CDR1 MNHNY and CDR2 SVGAGI (reference sequence). This CDR3 region has 14 residues. CDR3 coding DNA: TGTGCCAGCAGTTACGCACCGACCCAAGAGACCCAGTACTTC. It specifies CASSYAPTQETQYF.

This chain joins TRBV27 and TRBJ1-1; D possibly corresponds to TRBD1 (5 bases). Germline V gene sequence: CDR1 MNHEY, CDR2 SMNVEV (reference sequence). CDR3 length: 17 residues. V was pared by 5 bases and J by 0 bases, with 19 bases between. The CDR3, as DNA: TGTGCCAGCAGTCCACGGGACCGAAGCTGGGTGAACACTGAAGCTTTCTTT. It encodes CASSPRDRSWVNTEAFF.

This clone has only a few counts. The rearrangement joins TRBV7-9 to TRBJ2-5, with D possibly TRBD2 on 5 matching bases. V shed 8 bases and J shed 2 bases, with 18 bases lying between them. In germline, CDR1 is SEHNR, CDR2 FQNEAQ (reference sequence). There are 15 residues in the CDR3. This CDR3 reads CASGVRKLVQETQYF. CDR3 DNA sequence: TGTGCCAGCGGCGTCCGAAAACTAGTACAAGAGACCCAGTACTTC.